Listed here are 5 T cell receptor beta chains from one sample, sequenced in a study of shared clonotypes between healthy human individuals. Assay used: immunoSEQ multiplex PCR; TCRdb lists only in-frame clones, some missing. Of 2 million to 2.5 million clones in the sample, 90% to 95% are singletons; the top ten hold under 2%. CD8 cells regarded as naive lacked CD45RO, were positively chosen for CCR7, and omitted terminally differentiated effector memory CD45RA+ cells. The sample was naive CD8+ T cells from PBMCs. Receptor source: a man aged 18 to 29 in good health. Some clones in this sample may be carry-over from other donors' samples.

As to this clone: Within the sample, other DNA sequences also encode this same CDR3. The chain employs TRBV19 and TRBJ1-5; D not certain. Trimming pared 1 base from V and 7 bases from J, leaving 5 bases between. The CDR3 is 12 residues long. Per the germline V gene, CDR1 is LNHDA and CDR2 is SQIVND (reference sequence). CDR3 in amino acids: CASSIGGQPQHF. The CDR3 region has the DNA TGTGCCAGTAGTATAGGGGGACAGCCCCAGCATTTT. Full variable domain (outside the CDR3, taken from reference TRBV19 and TRBJ1-5): DGGITQSPKYLFRKEGQNVTLSCEQNLNHDAMYWYRQDPGQGLRLIYYSQIVNDFQKGDIAEGYSVSREKKESFPLTVTSAQKNPTAFYLCASSIGGQPQHFGDGTRLSIL.

The genes are TRBV28 and TRBJ1-1; weak D call: TRBD1 (5 bases). CDR1 MDHEN and CDR2 SYDVKM come from the germline V gene. The V and J ends lost 4 bases and 1 base respectively, with 10 bases between them. This CDR3 comprises 14 residues. CDR3 amino acids: CASSSAGPNTEAFF. The DNA for the CDR3 is TGTGCCAGCAGTTCAGCGGGGCCGAACACTGAAGCTTTCTTT. The whole variable domain, remainder taken from reference TRBV28 and TRBJ1-1, is DVKVTQSSRYLVKRTGEKVFLECVQDMDHENMFWYRQDPGLGLRLIYFSYDVKMKEKGDIPEGYSVSREKKERFSLILESASTNQTSMYLCASSSAGPNTEAFFGQGTRLTVV.

The chain is built from TRBV28 and TRBJ1-2; D is possibly TRBD1 (5 bases). V lost 6 bases, J lost 2 bases, and 16 bases lay in between. CDR1 MDHEN and CDR2 SYDVKM come from the germline V gene. The CDR3 is made up of 15 amino acids. CDR3 region: CASRPNRKRNYGYTF. The DNA for the CDR3 is TGTGCCAGCAGACCCAACAGGAAGCGCAACTATGGCTACACCTTC.

The CDR3 loop reads CASSLRVHEQYF. Written as DNA, the CDR3 is TGTGCCAGCAGCTTAAGGGTCCACGAGCAGTACTTC. This chain connects TRBV7-2 to TRBJ2-7, with D unresolved. The CDR3 spans 12 residues. The ends were cut back, 2 bases at V and 5 bases at J, with 7 bases in the middle. Germline assignment: CDR1 SGHTA and CDR2 FQGNSA.

As for this clone: Other DNA sequences in the sample encode the same CDR3. The chain recombines TRBV5-1 with TRBJ2-7, with D unclear. Germline V CDR1 and CDR2: SGHRS, YFSETQ. The germline V and J ends were trimmed by 7 bases and 3 bases, with 11 bases remaining between them. The CDR3 consists of 12 residues. CDR3 bases: TGCGCCAGCTCCCCCCGAGGCTACGAGCAGTACTTC. It is translated as CASSPRGYEQYF. Combining the CDR3 with reference TRBV5-1 and TRBJ2-7 gives the whole variable domain KAGVTQTPRYLIKTRGQQVTLSCSPISGHRSVSWYQQTPGQGLQFLFEYFSETQRNKGNFPGRFSGRQFSNSRSEMNVSTLELGDSALYLCASSPRGYEQYFGPGTRLTVT.